A single sample is the source of the 27 T cell receptor beta chains below, sequenced in a study of memory CD4+ T cells and cytomegalovirus serostatus. Libraries were prepared by immunoSEQ multiplex PCR; TCRdb keeps only in-frame clonotypes and omits some of them. The sample contains over 75,000 clones, under 90% of which appear only once. Single viable CD3+CD4+CD8-CD45RO+ cells were sorted as the memory CD4+ T cells. The sequencing input was memory CD4+ T cells from blood. The receptors come from an adult in good health and CMV-seropositive.

The rearrangement uses TRBV28 and TRBJ2-7; 10 bases line up with TRBD1. Germline V CDR1 and CDR2: MDHEN, SYDVKM. The J segment lost 5 bases and the V segment lost 5 bases, leaving 9 bases of the junction unmatched. There are 15 residues in the CDR3. CDR3 coding DNA: TGTGCCAGCAGTCCCCCGGGACAGGGGTTCCACGAGCAGTACTTC. As protein: CASSPPGQGFHEQYF. The entire variable domain, with the rest obtained from reference TRBV28 and TRBJ2-7, is as follows: DVKVTQSSRYLVKRTGEKVFLECVQDMDHENMFWYRQDPGLGLRLIYFSYDVKMKEKGDIPEGYSVSREKKERFSLILESASTNQTSMYLCASSPPGQGFHEQYFGPGTRLTVT.

A few counts support this clone. The V and J genes are TRBV5-1 and TRBJ2-7, with D hard to call. CDR3 length: 14 amino acids. The germline CDR1 and CDR2 sequences are SGHRS and YFSETQ. The V end lost 0 bases, the J end lost 1 base, and 8 bases lay between the germline ends. CDR3 nucleotide sequence: TGCGCCAGCAGCTTGGAAGGATTTTCCTACGAGCAGTACTTC. It yields the protein CASSLEGFSYEQYF.

The CDR3 nucleotides read TGCGCCAGCAGCCAACTCTGGACTAGCGGGACCTACAATGAGCAGTTCTTC. This gives the protein CASSQLWTSGTYNEQFF. The chain couples TRBV4-3 to TRBJ2-1, with 12 positions matching TRBD2. V shed 2 bases, J shed 2 bases, and the junction held 4 bases outside the gene matches. Germline assignment: CDR1 LGHNA and CDR2 YSLEER. CDR3 length: 17 amino acids.

The chain links TRBV4-2 to TRBJ2-3, with D maybe TRBD2 (6 bases). Trimming took off 0 bases at V and 2 bases at J, with 18 bases between the two ends. Germline V gene lookup returns CDR1 LGHNA and CDR2 YNFKEQ. The CDR3 covers 18 residues. The CDR3 bases are TGTGCCAGCAGCCAAGAAAGCGCGGCTAGCGCTTTCACAGATACGCAGTATTTT. Protein: CASSQESAASAFTDTQYF.

The count of this clone is one. This chain uses TRBV7-3 with TRBJ1-1; unclear D gene. Looked up from germline, CDR1 is SGHTA and CDR2 is FQGTGA. The V end lost 5 bases, the J end lost 1 base, and 8 bases lay between the germline ends. The CDR3 sequence is 13 residues long. The DNA for the CDR3 is TGTGCCAGCAGCCTCGCAAGGAACACTGAAGCTTTCTTT. Translating it yields CASSLARNTEAFF.

The V call is TRBV28, the J call TRBJ2-7; D is perhaps TRBD1 or TRBD2 (5 bases each). V lost 5 bases, J lost 5 bases, and 19 bases lay in between. The CDR3 spans 15 residues. CDR1 and CDR2 from the germline V gene are MDHEN and SYDVKM. CDR3 in DNA: TGTGCCAGCAGTCATCTAATTCGAGGGACCCACGAGCAGTACTTC. Translation: CASSHLIRGTHEQYF.

The gene calls are TRBV19 and TRBJ2-7; TRBD2 matches 7 bases. Germline V gene data show CDR1 as LNHDA and CDR2 as SQIVND (reference sequence). There are 18 residues in the CDR3. V shed 4 bases, J shed 3 bases, and the junction held 18 bases outside the gene matches. The CDR3 nucleotides read TGTGCCAGTAGTAGTATGGTAAGCGGGATCGATTCTTACTACGAGCAGTACTTC. Its protein is CASSSMVSGIDSYYEQYF. Looking up the rest from reference TRBV19 and TRBJ2-7 gives the full variable domain: DGGITQSPKYLFRKEGQNVTLSCEQNLNHDAMYWYRQDPGQGLRLIYYSQIVNDFQKGDIAEGYSVSREKKESFPLTVTSAQKNPTAFYLCASSSMVSGIDSYYEQYFGPGTRLTVT.

The chain links TRBV5-4 to TRBJ1-4; TRBD1 agrees at 7 bases. CDR1 and CDR2 (germline): SGHNT, YYREEE (reference sequence). The CDR3 has 15 amino acids. With V trimmed by 0 bases and J by 8 bases, 7 bases remained unmatched. CDR3: CASSLAGQGGEKLFF. CDR3 in DNA: TGTGCCAGCAGCTTGGCCGGTCAAGGGGGCGAAAAACTGTTTTTT.

This clone was detected only a few times. This chain uses TRBV2 with TRBJ1-5, with D hard to call. Germline V CDR1 and CDR2: SNHLY, FYNNEI. V was shortened by 7 bases and J by 4 bases, with 11 bases between the two germline ends. The CDR3 is 13 amino acids. CDR3 nucleotides: TGTGCCAGCAAAGGGTTCGAGAATCAGCCCCAGCATTTT. It specifies CASKGFENQPQHF.

For this clone: This specimen includes other DNA sequences encoding the same CDR3. The rearrangement links TRBV28 to TRBJ1-1; D remains unclear. This CDR3 region has 12 residues. V shed 6 bases and J shed 1 base, with 6 bases lying between them. The germline CDR1 and CDR2 sequences are MDHEN and SYDVKM. The CDR3 here is CASSFQNTEAFF. The CDR3 DNA follows: TGTGCCAGCAGCTTTCAGAACACTGAAGCTTTCTTT.

The genes are TRBV18 and TRBJ2-2, with D uncertain. Germline-derived CDR1 and CDR2 are KGHSH and LQKENI. V was clipped by 8 bases and J by 6 bases, with 13 bases between them. The CDR3 loop spans 13 amino acids. DNA for the CDR3: TGTGCCAGCCCTTCCCAGATGGCCGGGGAGCTGTTTTTT. Translated: CASPSQMAGELFF.

The chain combines TRBV7-2 with TRBJ2-7; 8 bases agree with TRBD1. The germline CDR1 and CDR2 sequences are SGHTA and FQGNSA. The CDR3 extends over 15 amino acids. Losses at the gene ends were 2 bases for V and 2 bases for J; bases not matched to a gene: 5. In nucleotides, the CDR3 is TGTGCCAGCAGCTTATCGGTGACAGGGGCCTACGAGCAGTACTTC. It translates to CASSLSVTGAYEQYF. The whole variable domain, remainder taken from reference TRBV7-2 and TRBJ2-7, is GAGVSQSPSNKVTEKGKDVELRCDPISGHTALYWYRQSLGQGLEFLIYFQGNSAPDKSGLPSDRFSAERTGGSVSTLTIQRTQQEDSAVYLCASSLSVTGAYEQYFGPGTRLTVT.

The chain uses TRBV4-2 and TRBJ2-7, with D perhaps matching TRBD2 (7 bases). V lost 6 bases, J lost 2 bases, and 29 bases lay in between. Germline CDR1 LGHNA, CDR2 YNFKEQ. The length of the CDR3 is 19 residues. Here the CDR3 reads CASRQKAGRGEAGAYEQYF. The CDR3 DNA reads TGTGCCAGCAGACAGAAAGCGGGCAGGGGCGAGGCGGGAGCCTACGAGCAGTACTTC.

This clone has just one count. This rearrangement joins TRBV13 to TRBJ1-5; no clear D. Germline V lookup: CDR1 PRHDT, CDR2 FYEKMQ (reference sequence). This CDR3 region has 18 residues. V lost 1 base and J lost 0, with 16 bases in between. The DNA for the CDR3 is TGTGCCAGCAGCTTAGTGAGGCACGGGTTCTATAGCAATCAGCCCCAGCATTTT. This sequence encodes CASSLVRHGFYSNQPQHF.

The rearrangement uses TRBV7-3 and TRBJ1-1; 7 nucleotides align to TRBD1. The germline V gene has CDR1 SGHTA and CDR2 FQGTGA. This CDR3 has 15 amino acids. The J segment lost 5 bases and the V segment lost 5 bases, leaving 11 bases of the junction unmatched. As DNA, the CDR3 is TGTGCCAGCAGCCATCCCGACAGGGAAAAGACTGAAGCTTTCTTT. Translated: CASSHPDREKTEAFF.

The rearrangement joins TRBV18 to TRBJ2-7; unclear D gene. The length of the CDR3 is 13 residues. The V and J ends lost 6 bases and 0 bases respectively, with 9 bases between them. Germline V gene sequence: CDR1 KGHSH, CDR2 LQKENI. The CDR3 region has the DNA TGTGCCAGCTCGACACCTAGCTCCTACGAGCAGTACTTC. It specifies CASSTPSSYEQYF. Together with reference TRBV18 and TRBJ2-7, the CDR3 gives the full variable domain: NAGVMQNPRHLVRRRGQEARLRCSPMKGHSHVYWYRQLPEEGLKFMVYLQKENIIDESGMPKERFSAEFPKEGPSILRIQQVVRGDSAAYFCASSTPSSYEQYFGPGTRLTVT.

The sample holds one count of this clone. The rearrangement links TRBV11-2 to TRBJ1-2, with D uncertain. The germline V and J ends were trimmed by 2 bases and 7 bases, with 11 bases remaining between them. The CDR3 is 13 amino acids. Germline V CDR1 and CDR2: SGHAT, FQNNGV. The CDR3 is CASSLREYGGYTF. CDR3 sequence (DNA): TGTGCCAGCAGCTTACGGGAGTATGGTGGCTACACCTTC.

CDR3 nucleotides: TGTGCCAGCAGTTACATCCCTACACTTTCTAACTATGGCTACACCTTC. It encodes CASSYIPTLSNYGYTF. The J gene is TRBJ1-2, the V gene TRBV6-6; D remains ambiguous. This CDR3 contains 16 residues. The germline gives CDR1 MNHNY, CDR2 SVGAGI (reference sequence). V was trimmed by 2 bases and J by 0 bases, leaving 13 bases between them.

This chain links TRBV7-2 with TRBJ2-1, with 8 bases matching TRBD2. The CDR3 is 16 amino acids. The V gene's germline CDR1 is SGHTA and CDR2 FQGNSA. V lost 4 bases to trimming and J lost 4 bases; unmatched junction nucleotides: 9. As DNA, the CDR3 is TGTGCCAGCAGCTCCCATAGCGGGATACTATACAATGAGCAGTTCTTC. This encodes CASSSHSGILYNEQFF.

CDR3 in amino acids: CASSAGTGEYYNEQFF. DNA for the CDR3: TGTGCCAGCAGCGCCGGGACAGGGGAGTACTACAATGAGCAGTTCTTC. The chain links TRBV5-6 to TRBJ2-1; 10 bases are shared with TRBD1. Looked up from germline, CDR1 is SGHDT and CDR2 is YYEEEE. The CDR3 contains 16 residues. J lost 3 bases, V lost 4 bases, and 7 bases had no gene match.

The V gene is TRBV7-6, the J gene TRBJ2-1; 12 bases map to TRBD2. With 3 bases clipped from V and 7 bases from J, the junction kept 1 base outside the gene matches. The CDR3 has 14 amino acids. CDR1 SGHVS and CDR2 FNYEAQ come from the germline V gene. The chain's CDR3 is CASSFGLAGNEQFF. The CDR3 region has the DNA TGTGCCAGCAGCTTTGGACTAGCGGGGAATGAGCAGTTCTTC.

This sequence joins TRBV6-6 and TRBJ2-5; no reliable D call. Deletions cut 6 bases from V and 8 bases from J, with 19 bases between. CDR1 and CDR2 (germline): MNHNY, SVGAGI (reference sequence). The CDR3 spans 14 residues. CDR3 sequence: CASRSPDLSITQYF. The CDR3 nucleotides read TGTGCCAGCAGGTCACCCGACTTATCTATAACCCAGTACTTC.

This sequence joins TRBV30 and TRBJ2-3; tentatively, D is TRBD1 (6 bases). This CDR3 is 14 amino acids long. Looked up from germline, CDR1 is GTSNPN and CDR2 is SVGIG (reference sequence). V lost 3 bases and J lost 5, with 15 bases in between. In nucleotides, the CDR3 is TGTGCCTGGAGGAGGCAGGGGATGGAAGATACGCAGTATTTT. As protein: CAWRRQGMEDTQYF.

The chain employs TRBV7-2 and TRBJ2-7; 8 positions agree with TRBD2. V shed 5 bases, J shed 6 bases, and the junction held 12 bases outside the gene matches. Per germline, CDR1 SGHTA and CDR2 FQGNSA. The CDR3 runs 15 residues. In nucleotides, the CDR3 is TGTGCCAGCAGCCCGGGACTAGGGAGGGGACCCGAGCAGTACTTC. Translating it yields CASSPGLGRGPEQYF.

The chain is built from TRBV7-9 and TRBJ1-1, with 7 bases that match TRBD1. The CDR3 runs 15 residues. Trimming at V came to 7 bases and at J to 0 bases, leaving 8 bases not matched to a gene. The germline V gene encodes CDR1 SEHNR and CDR2 FQNEAQ (reference sequence). This CDR3 reads CASTDTGTVNTEAFF. The CDR3 DNA sequence: TGTGCCAGCACCGATACCGGGACAGTGAACACTGAAGCTTTCTTT.

The chain joins TRBV4-1 to TRBJ2-5, with 8 bases that match TRBD2. Trimming took 5 bases from V and 5 from J; bases not matched to a gene: 13. Germline CDR1 is MGHRA and CDR2 is YSYEKL. This CDR3 contains 16 residues. CDR3 in amino acids: CASSSREGRFGETQYF. CDR3 in DNA: TGCGCCAGCAGCTCACGGGAGGGCCGTTTCGGGGAGACCCAGTACTTC.

The CDR3 spells CASSRTPTGLNTEAFF. As DNA, the CDR3 is TGTGCCAGCAGTCGAACCCCAACAGGGTTGAACACTGAAGCTTTCTTT. The gene calls are TRBV7-9 and TRBJ1-1; a weak D match, TRBD1 (6 bases). This CDR3 has 16 residues. The V end lost 6 bases, the J end lost 0 bases, and 17 bases lay between the germline ends. Germline loops: CDR1 SEHNR, CDR2 FQNEAQ (reference sequence).